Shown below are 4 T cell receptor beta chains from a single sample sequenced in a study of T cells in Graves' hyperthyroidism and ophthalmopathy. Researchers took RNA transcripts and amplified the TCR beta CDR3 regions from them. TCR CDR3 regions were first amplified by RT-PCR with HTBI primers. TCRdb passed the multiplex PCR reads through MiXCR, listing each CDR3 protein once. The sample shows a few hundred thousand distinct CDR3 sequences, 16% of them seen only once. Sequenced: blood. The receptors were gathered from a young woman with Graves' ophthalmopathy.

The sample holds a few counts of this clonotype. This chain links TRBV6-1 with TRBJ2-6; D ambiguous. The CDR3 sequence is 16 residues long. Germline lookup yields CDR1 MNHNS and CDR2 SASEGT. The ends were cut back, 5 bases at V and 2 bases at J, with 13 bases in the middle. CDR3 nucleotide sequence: TGTGCCAGCAGTTTTACAGCCGGACCTGGGGCCAACGTCCTGACTTTC. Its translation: CASSFTAGPGANVLTF.

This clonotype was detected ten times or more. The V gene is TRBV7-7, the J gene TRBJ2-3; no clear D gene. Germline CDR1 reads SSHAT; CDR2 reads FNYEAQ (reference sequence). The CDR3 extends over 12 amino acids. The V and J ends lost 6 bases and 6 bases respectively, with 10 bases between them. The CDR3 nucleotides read TGTGCCAGCAGTTTAAACGGGGATACGCAGTATTTT. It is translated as CASSLNGDTQYF.

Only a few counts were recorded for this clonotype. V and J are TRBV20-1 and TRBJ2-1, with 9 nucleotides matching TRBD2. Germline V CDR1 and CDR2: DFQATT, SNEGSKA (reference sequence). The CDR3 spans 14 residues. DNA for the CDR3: TGCATCCCGGGCTGGGCGGGAGGGCCTCATGAGCAGTTCTTC. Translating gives CIPGWAGGPHEQFF.

This CDR3 is CATSREGTGIYEQYF. In DNA, the CDR3 is TGTGCCACCAGCAGAGAGGGGACAGGGATCTACGAGCAGTACTTC. This chain connects TRBV15 to TRBJ2-7; 9 bases map to TRBD1. Germline trimming cut 0 bases from V and 3 bases from J; bases unmatched to any gene: 3. The CDR3 sequence is 15 residues long. Germline CDR1 LNHNV, CDR2 YYDKDF (reference sequence).